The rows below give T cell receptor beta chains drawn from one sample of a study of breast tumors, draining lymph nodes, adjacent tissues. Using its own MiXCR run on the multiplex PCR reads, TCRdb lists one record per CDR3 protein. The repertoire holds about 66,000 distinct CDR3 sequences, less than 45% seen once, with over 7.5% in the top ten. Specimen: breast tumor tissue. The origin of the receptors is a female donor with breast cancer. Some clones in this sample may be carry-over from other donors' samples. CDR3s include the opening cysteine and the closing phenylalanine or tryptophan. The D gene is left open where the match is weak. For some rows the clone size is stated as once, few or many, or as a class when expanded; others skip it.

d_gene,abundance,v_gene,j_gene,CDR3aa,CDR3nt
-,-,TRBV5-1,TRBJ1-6,CASSLARRGPSSPLHF,TGCGCCAGCAGCTTGGCCAGGCGAGGGCCGTCGTCACCCCTCCACTTT
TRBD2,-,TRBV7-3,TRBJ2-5,CASSSRLAGAETQYF,TGTGCCAGCAGCTCTAGACTAGCGGGGGCGGAGACCCAGTACTTC
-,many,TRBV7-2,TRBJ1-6,CASSVSLPNSPLHF,TGTGCCAGCAGCGTGAGCCTACCAAATTCACCCCTCCACTTT
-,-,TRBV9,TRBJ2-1,CASSSRGGSYNEQFF,TGTGCCAGCAGCTCGAGGGGGGGCTCCTACAATGAGCAGTTCTTC
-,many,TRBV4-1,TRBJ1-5,CASSQGPYSNQPQHF,TGCGCCAGCAGCCAAGGCCCGTATAGCAATCAGCCCCAGCATTTT
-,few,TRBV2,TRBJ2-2,CASSEDAQRGELFF,TGTGCCAGCAGTGAGGATGCGCAACGCGGGGAGCTGTTTTTT
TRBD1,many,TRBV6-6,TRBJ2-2,CASRTGTGITGELFF,TGTGCCAGCAGAACCGGGACAGGGATAACCGGGGAGCTGTTTTTT
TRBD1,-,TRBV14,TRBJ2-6,CASSRRTGFSGANVLTF,TGTGCCAGCAGCCGACGGACAGGGTTTTCTGGGGCCAACGTCCTGACTTTC
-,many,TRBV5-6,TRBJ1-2,CASSSRANYGGYTF,TGTGCCAGCAGCTCCCGGGCAAACTATGGTGGCTACACCTTC
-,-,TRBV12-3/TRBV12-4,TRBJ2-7,CASYSGSSYERYF,TGTGCCAGCTATAGCGGAAGCTCCTACGAGCGGTACTTC
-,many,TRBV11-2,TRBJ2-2,CASRLTAQNTGELFF,TGTGCCAGCAGGTTGACAGCGCAAAACACCGGGGAGCTGTTTTTT
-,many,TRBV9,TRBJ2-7,CASSVGWGNPYEQYF,TGTGCCAGCAGCGTAGGTTGGGGAAATCCCTACGAGCAGTACTTC
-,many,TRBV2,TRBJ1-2,CASSRTDAGYTF,TGTGCCAGCAGTAGGACAGATGCTGGCTACACCTTC
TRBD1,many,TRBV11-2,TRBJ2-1,CASSRDSRSYNEQFF,TGTGCCAGCAGCCGGGACAGCCGATCCTACAATGAGCAGTTCTTC
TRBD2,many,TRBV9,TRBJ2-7,CASSVGGSPYEQYF,TGTGCCAGCAGCGTTGGCGGGAGTCCCTACGAGCAGTACTTC
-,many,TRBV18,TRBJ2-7,CASSPSGRGNVYEQYF,TGTGCCAGCTCACCGTCGGGGCGGGGCAATGTATACGAGCAGTACTTC
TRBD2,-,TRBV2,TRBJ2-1,CASRATSGGAYNEQFF,TGTGCCAGCAGAGCCACTAGCGGGGGGGCCTACAATGAGCAGTTCTTC
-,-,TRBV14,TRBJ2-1,CAGSPFDATYNEQFF,TGTGCCGGCAGCCCGTTTGATGCCACCTACAATGAGCAGTTCTTC
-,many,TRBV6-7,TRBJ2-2,CASSHSSDLENTGELFF,TGTGCCAGCAGTCACTCGTCCGATCTGGAAAACACCGGGGAGCTGTTTTTT
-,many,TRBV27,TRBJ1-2,CASSFLDRKNYGYTF,TGTGCCAGCAGTTTCTTGGACAGAAAAAACTATGGCTACACCTTC
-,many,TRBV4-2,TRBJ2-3,CATTRGTERSDTQYF,TGTGCCACCACACGGGGGACGGAGAGGTCGGATACGCAGTATTTT
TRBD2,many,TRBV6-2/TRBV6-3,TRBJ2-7,CASTEQVAGLFAEQYF,TGTGCCAGCACCGAACAAGTAGCGGGACTTTTCGCAGAGCAGTACTTC
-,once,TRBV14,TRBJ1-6,CVSSQDSNRPGLPHF,TGTGTCAGCAGCCAGGACAGTAATCGACCGGGACTCCCCCATTTT
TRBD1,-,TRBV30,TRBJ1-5,CAWSVRWDRLGNQPQHF,TGTGCCTGGAGTGTACGATGGGACAGGTTGGGCAATCAGCCCCAGCATTTT
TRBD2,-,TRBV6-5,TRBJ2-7,CASSHSASGSYEQYF,TGTGCCAGCAGTCACTCCGCTAGCGGGAGCTACGAGCAGTACTTC
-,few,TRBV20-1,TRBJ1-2,CSASDYGGGGASYGYTF,TGCAGTGCCTCAGACTATGGGGGGGGGGGCGCGAGCTATGGCTACACCTTC
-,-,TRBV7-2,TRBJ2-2,CASGPGLMGGPNTGELFF,TGTGCCAGCGGGCCCGGTTTGATGGGGGGACCGAACACCGGGGAGCTGTTTTTT
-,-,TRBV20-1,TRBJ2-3,CSASFGPPSPGRLTDTQYF,TGCAGTGCTAGTTTTGGGCCCCCCTCACCGGGCCGACTCACAGATACGCAGTATTTT
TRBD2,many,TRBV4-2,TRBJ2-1,CASSQREVNEQFF,TGTGCCAGCAGCCAGCGGGAGGTGAATGAGCAGTTCTTC
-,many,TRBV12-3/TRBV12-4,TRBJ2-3,CASSPAASGETDTQYF,TGTGCCAGCAGCCCTGCGGCAAGCGGAGAAACAGATACGCAGTATTTT
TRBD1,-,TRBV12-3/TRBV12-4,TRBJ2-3,CASSQMTGLDEQYF,TGTGCCAGCAGTCAAATGACAGGGCTGGATGAGCAGTATTTT
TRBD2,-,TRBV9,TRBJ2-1,CASSVSGGPDHSSYNEQFF,TGTGCCAGCAGCGTAAGCGGGGGCCCTGACCATAGCTCCTACAATGAGCAGTTCTTC
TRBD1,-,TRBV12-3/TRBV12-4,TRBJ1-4,CASSSGVGQGNEKLFF,TGTGCCAGCAGTTCGGGGGTGGGACAGGGTAATGAAAAACTGTTTTTT
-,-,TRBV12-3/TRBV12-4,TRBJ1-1,CASREGTITEAFF,TGTGCCAGCAGAGAGGGGACCATCACTGAAGCTTTCTTT
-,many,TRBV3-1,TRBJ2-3,CASSQGEEDTQYF,TGTGCCAGCAGCCAGGGGGAGGAAGATACGCAGTATTTT
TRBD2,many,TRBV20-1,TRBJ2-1,CSADGTSGISEQFF,TGCAGTGCAGACGGGACTAGCGGGATTAGTGAGCAGTTCTTC
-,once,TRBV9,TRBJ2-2,CASSAKTGCANTGELFF,TGTGCCAGCAGCGCTAAAACAGGGTGCGCGAACACCGGGGAGCTGTTTTTT
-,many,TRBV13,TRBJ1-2,CASSSPRVRGAGGYTF,TGTGCCAGCAGCTCCCCCCGGGTGAGGGGCGCGGGTGGCTACACCTTC
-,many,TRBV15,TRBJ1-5,CATSSKGDLSNQPQHF,TGTGCCACCAGCAGCAAAGGGGATCTGAGCAATCAGCCCCAGCATTTT
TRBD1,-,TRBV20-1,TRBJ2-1,CSARQGHTLTNKQFF,TGCAGTGCTCGACAGGGACACACTCTTACCAATAAGCAGTTCTTC
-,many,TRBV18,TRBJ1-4,CASSPPSGPTNEKLFF,TGTGCCAGCTCACCACCGTCGGGACCGACGAATGAAAAACTGTTTTTT
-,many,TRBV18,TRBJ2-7,CASSPPVVGPTYEQYF,TGTGCCAGCTCACCGCCGGTTGTGGGACCTACCTACGAGCAGTACTTC
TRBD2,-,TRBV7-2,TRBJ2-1,CAGSLGTSGRRAQFF,TGTGCCGGCAGCTTAGGGACTAGCGGGAGACGTGCGCAGTTCTTC
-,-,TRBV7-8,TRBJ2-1,CASSLRPSSYNEQFF,TGTGCCAGCAGCTTAAGGCCGAGCTCCTACAATGAGCAGTTCTTC
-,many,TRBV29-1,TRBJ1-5,CSLRGVEQPQHF,TGCAGCCTCCGAGGGGTTGAGCAGCCCCAGCATTTT
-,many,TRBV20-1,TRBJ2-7,CSARDQSFEQYF,TGCAGTGCTAGAGATCAAAGTTTCGAGCAGTACTTC
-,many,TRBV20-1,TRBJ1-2,CSARDQGSYNYGYTF,TGCAGTGCTAGAGATCAAGGGTCTTATAACTATGGCTACACCTTC
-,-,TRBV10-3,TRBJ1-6,CAISEGRGSPLHF,TGTGCCATCAGTGAGGGGCGCGGGTCACCCCTCCACTTT
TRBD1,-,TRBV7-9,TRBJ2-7,CASSFRDRGGEQYF,TGTGCCAGCAGCTTTCGGGACAGGGGCGGGGAGCAGTACTTC
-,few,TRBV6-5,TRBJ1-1,CASSTGRGNTEAFF,TGTGCCAGCAGTACGGGACGCGGAAACACTGAAGCTTTCTTT
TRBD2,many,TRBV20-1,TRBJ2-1,CSARRTSGYNEQFF,TGCAGTGCTAGAAGGACTAGCGGATACAATGAGCAGTTCTTC
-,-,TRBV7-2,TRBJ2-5,CATKGTQYF,TGTGCCACCAAAGGGACCCAGTACTTC
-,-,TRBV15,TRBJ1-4,CATSIGTVSVGTNEKLFF,TGTGCCACCAGCATTGGGACGGTGTCGGTAGGAACTAATGAAAAACTGTTTTTT
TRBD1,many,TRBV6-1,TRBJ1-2,CASSEGNTGGIYGYTF,TGTGCCAGCAGTGAGGGGAACACAGGGGGGATCTATGGCTACACCTTC